The rows below give T cell receptor beta chains drawn from one sample of a study of CD8 T cells in ankylosing spondylitis. TCRdb re-analysed the 5' RACE reads in MiXCR, keeping a single row per CDR3 protein. The table has roughly 700,000 distinct CDR3 sequences, 15% to 20% seen once. The sample was blood, either unsorted or a sorted T cell fraction (not recorded which). The receptors derive from a male donor with ankylosing spondylitis. Each CDR3 is given with its conserved first and last residue. D genes are given only for firm matches. Only part of the rows carry a size: once, few, many, or a class if the clone is expanded.

clone_size,d_call,j_call,v_call,cdr3_aa,cdr3_nt
few,TRBD2,TRBJ2-2,TRBV20-1,CSARDLTSGGSNTGELFF,TGCAGTGCTAGAGATTTAACTAGCGGGGGATCGAACACCGGGGAGCTGTTTTTT
many,.,TRBJ2-1,TRBV20-1,CSARGHLYNEQFF,TGCAGTGCTAGAGGACACCTCTACAATGAGCAGTTCTTC
.,.,TRBJ2-7,TRBV6-2/TRBV6-3,CASTSPPWEQYF,TGTGCCAGCACCTCGCCCCCGTGGGAGCAGTACTTC
.,.,TRBJ2-1,TRBV18,CASSPKGGPNEQFF,TGTGCCAGCTCACCGAAGGGGGGGCCCAATGAGCAGTTCTTC
few,TRBD1,TRBJ2-7,TRBV7-2,CASSGPSGQGYNYEQYF,TGTGCCAGCAGCGGGCCGAGTGGACAGGGGTATAACTACGAGCAGTACTTC
.,.,TRBJ1-5,TRBV12-3/TRBV12-4,CASSFFENQPQHF,TGTGCCAGCAGTTTCTTCGAGAATCAGCCCCAGCATTTT
few,TRBD1,TRBJ1-2,TRBV6-1,CASSTTTGRNYGYTF,TGTGCCAGCAGTACAACGACAGGGAGGAACTATGGCTACACCTTC
.,TRBD1,TRBJ1-1,TRBV11-2,CASSPQGQGEWGTEAFF,TGTGCCAGCAGCCCTCAGGGACAGGGGGAGTGGGGCACTGAAGCTTTCTTT
.,.,TRBJ1-1,TRBV24-1,CATSDGRQRWTEAFF,TGTGCCACCAGTGACGGACGACAGAGGTGGACTGAAGCTTTCTTT
many,.,TRBJ2-3,TRBV5-1,CASSLTSTDTQYF,TGTGCCAGCAGCTTAACTAGCACAGATACGCAGTATTTT
few,.,TRBJ2-1,TRBV10-3,CAISESSGTGAHEQFF,TGTGCCATCAGTGAGTCGAGCGGGACGGGGGCCCATGAGCAGTTCTTC
few,.,TRBJ2-4,TRBV12-3/TRBV12-4,CASSFNVAKNIQYF,TGTGCCAGCAGTTTCAACGTAGCCAAAAACATTCAGTACTTC
.,TRBD1,TRBJ2-1,TRBV5-1,CASSLAVGTGGKEQFF,TGCGCCAGCAGCTTGGCCGTAGGGACAGGGGGTAAGGAGCAGTTCTTC